The 2 T cell receptor beta chains below were found in one sample sequenced in a study of response to subunit inactivated influenza vaccine. In TCRdb, the RT-PCR reads were re-called with MiXCR into one record per CDR3 protein. The sample lists about 500,000 distinct CDR3 sequences, approximately 17% occurring once. The sample was CD4+ T cells sorted from PBMCs, taken less than 30 months after vaccination. The receptors derive from a man aged 50-75 years who received an inactivated influenza vaccine.

The V call is TRBV12-3 or TRBV12-4, the J call TRBJ1-1; D is ambiguous. The CDR3 length is 15 residues. Trimming removed 7 bases at V and 3 bases at J, with 18 bases between. The CDR3 nucleotides are TGTGCCAGCATCCTAAGGGCGGCCTGGGACACTGAAGCTTTCTTT. This translates into CASILRAAWDTEAFF.

In this sample, this clonotype turned up a few times. The rearrangement uses TRBV29-1 and TRBJ2-2, with 9 bases aligning to TRBD2. V lost 6 bases and J lost 6; bases outside the gene matches: 5. The germline V gene encodes CDR1 SQVTM and CDR2 ANQGSEA. The CDR3 covers 13 residues. The CDR3 is CSVRAGGSGELFF. CDR3 nucleotide sequence: TGCAGCGTAAGAGCGGGAGGCTCCGGGGAGCTGTTTTTT.